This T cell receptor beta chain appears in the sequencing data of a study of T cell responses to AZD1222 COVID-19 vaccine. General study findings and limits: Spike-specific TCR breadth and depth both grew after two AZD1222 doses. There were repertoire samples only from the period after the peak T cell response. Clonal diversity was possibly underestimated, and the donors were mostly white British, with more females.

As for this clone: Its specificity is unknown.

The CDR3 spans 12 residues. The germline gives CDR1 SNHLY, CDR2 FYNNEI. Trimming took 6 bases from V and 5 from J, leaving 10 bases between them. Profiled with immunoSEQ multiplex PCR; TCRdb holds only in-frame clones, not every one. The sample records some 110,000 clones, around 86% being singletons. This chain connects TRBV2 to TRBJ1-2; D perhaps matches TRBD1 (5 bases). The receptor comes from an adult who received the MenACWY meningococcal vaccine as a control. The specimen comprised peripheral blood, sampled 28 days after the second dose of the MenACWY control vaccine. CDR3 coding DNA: TGTGCCAGCAGGGCTGACAGATATGGCTACACCTTC. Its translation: CASRADRYGYTF.